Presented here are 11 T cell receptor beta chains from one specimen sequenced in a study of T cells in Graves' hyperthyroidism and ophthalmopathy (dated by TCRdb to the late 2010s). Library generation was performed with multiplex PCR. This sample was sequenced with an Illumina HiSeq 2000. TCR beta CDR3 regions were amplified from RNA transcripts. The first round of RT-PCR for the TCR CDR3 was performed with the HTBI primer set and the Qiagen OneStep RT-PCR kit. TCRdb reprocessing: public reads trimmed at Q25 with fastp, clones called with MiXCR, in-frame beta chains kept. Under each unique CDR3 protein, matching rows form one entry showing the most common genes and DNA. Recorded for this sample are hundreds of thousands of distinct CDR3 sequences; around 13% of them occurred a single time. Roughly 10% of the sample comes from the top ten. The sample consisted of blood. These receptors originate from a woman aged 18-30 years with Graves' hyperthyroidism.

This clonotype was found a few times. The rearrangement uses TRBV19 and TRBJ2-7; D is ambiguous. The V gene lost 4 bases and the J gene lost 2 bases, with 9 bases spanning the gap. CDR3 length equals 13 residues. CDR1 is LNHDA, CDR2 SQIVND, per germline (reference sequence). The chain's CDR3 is CASSTQGPYEQYF. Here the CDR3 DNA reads TGTGCCAGTAGTACCCAAGGGCCCTACGAGCAGTACTTC.

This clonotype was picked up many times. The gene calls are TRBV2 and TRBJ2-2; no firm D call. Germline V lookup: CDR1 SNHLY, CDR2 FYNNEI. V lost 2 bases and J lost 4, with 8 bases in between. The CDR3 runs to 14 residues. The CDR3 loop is CASSEMSFTGELFF. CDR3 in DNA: TGTGCCAGCAGTGAAATGTCTTTCACCGGGGAGCTGTTTTTT.

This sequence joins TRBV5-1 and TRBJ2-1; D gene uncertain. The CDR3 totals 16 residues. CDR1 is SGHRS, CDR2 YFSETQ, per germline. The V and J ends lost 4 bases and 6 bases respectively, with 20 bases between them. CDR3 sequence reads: CASSQSDKGRSNEQFF. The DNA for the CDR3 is TGCGCCAGCAGCCAATCCGACAAGGGCCGGAGCAATGAGCAGTTCTTC.

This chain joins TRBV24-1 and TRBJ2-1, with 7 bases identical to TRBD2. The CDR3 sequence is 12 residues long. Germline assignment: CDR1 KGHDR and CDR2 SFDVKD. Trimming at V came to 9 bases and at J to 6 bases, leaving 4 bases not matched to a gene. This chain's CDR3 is CATWGGANEQFF. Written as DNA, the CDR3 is TGTGCCACCTGGGGAGGGGCCAATGAGCAGTTCTTC.

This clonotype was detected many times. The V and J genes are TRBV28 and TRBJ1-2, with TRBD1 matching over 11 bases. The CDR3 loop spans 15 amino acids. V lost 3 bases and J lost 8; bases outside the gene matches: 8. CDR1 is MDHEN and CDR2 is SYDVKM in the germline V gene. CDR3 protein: CASSLRTGGIRGYTF. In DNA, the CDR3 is TGTGCCAGCAGTTTGAGGACAGGGGGCATTCGAGGCTACACCTTC.

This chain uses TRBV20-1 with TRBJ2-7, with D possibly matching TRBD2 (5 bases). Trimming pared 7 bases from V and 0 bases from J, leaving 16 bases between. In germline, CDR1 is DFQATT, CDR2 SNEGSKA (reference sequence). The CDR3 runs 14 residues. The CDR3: CSVEGAESSYEQYF. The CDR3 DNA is TGCAGTGTAGAGGGAGCGGAGAGCTCCTACGAGCAGTACTTC.

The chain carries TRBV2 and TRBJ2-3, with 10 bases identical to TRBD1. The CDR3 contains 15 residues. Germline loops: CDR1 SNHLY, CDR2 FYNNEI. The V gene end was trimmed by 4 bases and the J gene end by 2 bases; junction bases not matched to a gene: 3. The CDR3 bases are TGTGCCAGCAGTGGCGGGACAGGGGTCACAGATACGCAGTATTTT. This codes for CASSGGTGVTDTQYF. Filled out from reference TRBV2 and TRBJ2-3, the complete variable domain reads EPEVTQTPSHQVTQMGQEVILRCVPISNHLYFYWYRQILGQKVEFLVSFYNNEISEKSEIFDDQFSVERPDGSNFTLKIRSTKLEDSAMYFCASSGGTGVTDTQYFGPGTRLTVL.

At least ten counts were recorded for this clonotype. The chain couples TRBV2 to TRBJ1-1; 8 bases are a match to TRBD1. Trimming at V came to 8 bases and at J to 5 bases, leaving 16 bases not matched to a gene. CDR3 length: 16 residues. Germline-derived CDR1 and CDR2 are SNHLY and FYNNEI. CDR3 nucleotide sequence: TGTGCCAGCCTTCCCCTCGATTGGACAGGGCGGACTGAAGCTTTCTTT. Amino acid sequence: CASLPLDWTGRTEAFF.

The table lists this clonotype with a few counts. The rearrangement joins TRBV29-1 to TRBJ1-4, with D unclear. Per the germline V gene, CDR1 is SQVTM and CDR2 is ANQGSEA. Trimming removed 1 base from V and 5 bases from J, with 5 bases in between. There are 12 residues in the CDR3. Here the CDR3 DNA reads TGCAGCGTTGAAGGCACAAATGAAAAACTGTTTTTT. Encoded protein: CSVEGTNEKLFF.

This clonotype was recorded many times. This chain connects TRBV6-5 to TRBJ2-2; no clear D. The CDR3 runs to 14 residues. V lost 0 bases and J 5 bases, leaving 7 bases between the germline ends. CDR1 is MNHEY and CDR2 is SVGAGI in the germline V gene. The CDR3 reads CASSYSPGTGELFF. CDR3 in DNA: TGTGCCAGCAGTTACTCGCCAGGAACCGGGGAGCTGTTTTTT.

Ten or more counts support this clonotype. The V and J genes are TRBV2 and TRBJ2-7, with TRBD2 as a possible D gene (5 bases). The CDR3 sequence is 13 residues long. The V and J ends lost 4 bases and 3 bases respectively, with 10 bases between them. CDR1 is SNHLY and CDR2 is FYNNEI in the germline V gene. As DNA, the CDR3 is TGTGCCAGCAGTGTAACCGGGGACTACGAGCAGTACTTC. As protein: CASSVTGDYEQYF.